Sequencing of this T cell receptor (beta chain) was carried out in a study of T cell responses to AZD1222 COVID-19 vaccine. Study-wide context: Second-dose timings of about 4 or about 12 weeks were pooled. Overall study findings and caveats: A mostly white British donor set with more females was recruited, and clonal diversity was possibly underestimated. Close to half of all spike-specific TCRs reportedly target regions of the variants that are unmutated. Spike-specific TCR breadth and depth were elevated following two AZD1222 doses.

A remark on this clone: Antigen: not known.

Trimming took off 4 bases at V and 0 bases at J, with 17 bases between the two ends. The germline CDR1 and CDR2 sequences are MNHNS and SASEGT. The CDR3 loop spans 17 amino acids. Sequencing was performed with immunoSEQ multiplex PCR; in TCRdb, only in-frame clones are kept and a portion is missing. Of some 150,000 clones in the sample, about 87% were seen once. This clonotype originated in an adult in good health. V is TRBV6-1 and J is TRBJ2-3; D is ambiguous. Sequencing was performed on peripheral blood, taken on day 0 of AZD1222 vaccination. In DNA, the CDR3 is TGTGCCAGCAGTGTTTCACGAGGAGATCCTAGCACAGATACGCAGTATTTT. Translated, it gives CASSVSRGDPSTDTQYF.